The source of this T cell receptor beta chain is a study of T-cell memory formation after mild COVID-19. One entry per CDR3 protein results from TCRdb running MiXCR on the 5' RACE reads. Among more than 300,000 distinct CDR3 sequences listed, roughly an eighth were seen once. The ends lost 4 bases at V and 4 bases at J; junction bases unmatched: 12. Germline V gives CDR1 LGHNA, CDR2 YSLEER. The length of the CDR3 is 19 residues. The table lists this clonotype with a count of one. This chain links TRBV4-3 with TRBJ2-6; 11 bases are shared with TRBD1. The sequence was collected from a man aged 18-30 years who had mild COVID-19 (a few samples of this study predate the infection). Cell type and time point are not known. The sequenced material came from PBMCs or a T cell subset sorted from them (not recorded which). CDR3 amino acids: CASSLHKGTGGSGANVLTF. The CDR3 bases are TGCGCCAGCAGCCTACATAAGGGGACAGGGGGGTCAGGGGCCAACGTCCTGACTTTC.